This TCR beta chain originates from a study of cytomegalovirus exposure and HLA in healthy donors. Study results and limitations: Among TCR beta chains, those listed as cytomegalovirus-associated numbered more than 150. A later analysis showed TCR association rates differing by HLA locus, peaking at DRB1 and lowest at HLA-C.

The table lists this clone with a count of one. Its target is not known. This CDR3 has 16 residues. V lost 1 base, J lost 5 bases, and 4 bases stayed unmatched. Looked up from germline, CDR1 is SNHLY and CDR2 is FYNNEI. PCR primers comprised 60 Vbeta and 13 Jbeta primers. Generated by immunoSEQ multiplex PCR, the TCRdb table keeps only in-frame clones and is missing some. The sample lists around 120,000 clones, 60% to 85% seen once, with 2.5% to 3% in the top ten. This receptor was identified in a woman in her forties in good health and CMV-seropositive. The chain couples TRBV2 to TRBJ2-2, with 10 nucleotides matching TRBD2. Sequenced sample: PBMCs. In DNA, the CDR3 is TGTGCCAGCAGTGAAGTAGCGGGGGGTGGTACCGGGGAGCTGTTTTTT. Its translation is CASSEVAGGGTGELFF.